The subject of this entry is one T cell receptor (beta chain). The entry originates in a study of blood T cell repertoires in COVID-19. Background on the study: Both acute and convalescent COVID-19 samples were obtained from the United States, Italy and Spain. The cDNA or gDNA used as material had been derived from T cells, B-cell-depleted T cells, or PBMCs.

V lost 8 bases, J lost 2 bases, and 22 bases lay in between. The CDR3 consists of 17 residues. Germline assignment: CDR1 ENHRY and CDR2 SYGVKD. Per the original methods: Reference gene primer amplification yielded estimated nucleated cell counts. Measured with immunoSEQ multiplex PCR; TCRdb has only the in-frame clones, and not every one. The DNA gave D and trimming, while V, J and clone size come from that table. The table has 75,000 to 100,000 clones, 75% to 85% seen once. The receptor was derived from a man in his 70s with acute or convalescent COVID-19. The chain joins TRBV10-3 to TRBJ1-3, with D perhaps matching TRBD1 (5 bases). Sequenced input: peripheral blood. In nucleotides, the CDR3 is TGTGCCATCTATCCTGGGGCAGGCCTAGACCCTGGAAACACCATATATTTT. Its translation is CAIYPGAGLDPGNTIYF.